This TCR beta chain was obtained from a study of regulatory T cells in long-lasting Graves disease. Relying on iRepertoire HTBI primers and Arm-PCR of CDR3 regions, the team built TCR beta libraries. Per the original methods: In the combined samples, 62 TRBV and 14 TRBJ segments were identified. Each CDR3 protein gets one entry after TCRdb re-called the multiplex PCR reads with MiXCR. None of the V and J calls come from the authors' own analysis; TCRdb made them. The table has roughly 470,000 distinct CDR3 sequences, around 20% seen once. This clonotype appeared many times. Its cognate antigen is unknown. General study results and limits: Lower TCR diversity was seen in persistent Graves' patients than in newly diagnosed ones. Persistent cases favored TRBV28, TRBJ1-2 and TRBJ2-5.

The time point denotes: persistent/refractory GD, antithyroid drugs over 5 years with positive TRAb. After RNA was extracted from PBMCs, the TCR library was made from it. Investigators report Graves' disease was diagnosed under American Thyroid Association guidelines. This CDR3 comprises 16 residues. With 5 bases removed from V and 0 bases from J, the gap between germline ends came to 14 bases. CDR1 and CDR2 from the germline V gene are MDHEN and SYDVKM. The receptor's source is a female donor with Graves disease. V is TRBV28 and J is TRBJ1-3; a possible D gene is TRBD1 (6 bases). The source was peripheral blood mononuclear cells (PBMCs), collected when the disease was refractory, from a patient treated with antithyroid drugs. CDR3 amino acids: CASSPYPGDSGNTIYF. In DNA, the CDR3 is TGTGCCAGCAGTCCCTACCCAGGGGACTCTGGAAACACCATATATTTT.